The text below deals with one T cell receptor beta chain. The length of the CDR3 is 14 residues. V shed 5 bases and J shed 5 bases, with 15 bases lying between them. Germline V lookup: CDR1 SEHNR, CDR2 FQNEAQ (reference sequence). These data are taken from a study of blood T cell repertoires in COVID-19. Repertoires were generated with immunoSEQ multiplex PCR, while TCRdb's copy carries only in-frame clones and drops some. The sample yields 300,000 to 400,000 clones, 87% seen once. The chain joins TRBV7-9 to TRBJ2-5; perhaps TRBD2 as D (6 bases). Sequencing was performed on peripheral blood. The TCR sequence derives from a woman in her forties or fifties with COVID-19, enrolled during active disease. The CDR3 loop reads CASSLRTEGETQYF. DNA for the CDR3: TGTGCCAGCAGCCTAAGGACGGAGGGGGAGACCCAGTACTTC.